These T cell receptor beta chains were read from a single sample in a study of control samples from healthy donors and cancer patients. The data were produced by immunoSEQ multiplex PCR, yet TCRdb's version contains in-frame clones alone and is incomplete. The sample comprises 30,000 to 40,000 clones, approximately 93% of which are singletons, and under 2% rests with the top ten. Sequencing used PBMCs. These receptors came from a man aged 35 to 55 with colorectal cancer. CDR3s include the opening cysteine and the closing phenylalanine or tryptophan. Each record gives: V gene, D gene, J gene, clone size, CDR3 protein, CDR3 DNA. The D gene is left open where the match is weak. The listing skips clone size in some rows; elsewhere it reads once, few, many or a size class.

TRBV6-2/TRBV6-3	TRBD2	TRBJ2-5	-	CASSYAGLAGETQYF	TGTGCCAGCAGTTACGCGGGACTAGCTGGGGAGACCCAGTACTTC
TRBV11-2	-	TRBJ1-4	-	CASSQGQSTNEKLFF	TGTGCCAGCAGCCAAGGACAGTCAACTAATGAAAAACTGTTTTTT
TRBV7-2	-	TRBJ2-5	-	CASSSRVGGLETQYF	TGTGCCAGCAGCAGCCGGGTGGGGGGTCTAGAGACCCAGTACTTC
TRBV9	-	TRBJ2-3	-	CASSLGVGNRDTQYF	TGTGCCAGCAGCCTTGGGGTGGGGAATAGGGATACGCAGTATTTT
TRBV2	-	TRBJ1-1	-	CASSEERALGEAFF	TGTGCCAGCAGTGAAGAAAGAGCCTTAGGCGAAGCTTTCTTT
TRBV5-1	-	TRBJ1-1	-	CASSLVPGVGTEAFF	TGCGCCAGCAGCTTGGTCCCGGGTGTGGGCACTGAAGCTTTCTTT
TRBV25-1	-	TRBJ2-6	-	CASSAEPSSGANVLTF	TGTGCCAGCAGTGCTGAACCGTCCTCTGGGGCCAACGTCCTGACTTTC
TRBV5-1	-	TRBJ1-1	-	CASSFGNMNTEAFF	TGCGCCAGCAGCTTTGGGAATATGAACACTGAAGCTTTCTTT
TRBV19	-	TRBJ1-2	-	CASSPTGIYGYTF	TGTGCCAGTAGTCCTACAGGGATCTATGGCTACACCTTC
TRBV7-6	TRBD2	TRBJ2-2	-	CASSLNPVGGGVTGELFF	TGTGCCAGCAGCTTAAATCCGGTCGGCGGGGGAGTCACCGGGGAGCTGTTTTTT
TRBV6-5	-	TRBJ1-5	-	CAGRQDLNQPQHF	TGTGCCGGAAGACAGGACCTGAATCAGCCCCAGCATTTT
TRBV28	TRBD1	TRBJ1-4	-	CASSLWTGGSANEKLFF	TGTGCCAGCAGTCTCTGGACAGGGGGCTCTGCTAATGAAAAACTGTTTTTT
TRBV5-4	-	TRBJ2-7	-	CASSPAGNHEQYF	TGTGCCAGCAGCCCCGCCGGGAACCACGAGCAGTACTTC
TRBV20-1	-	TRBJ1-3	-	CSASRLNFGDTIYF	TGCAGTGCTAGTAGACTCAACTTTGGGGACACCATATATTTT
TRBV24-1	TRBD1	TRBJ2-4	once	CATSEGQGETKNIQYF	TGTGCCACCAGTGAGGGTCAGGGGGAGACCAAAAACATTCAGTACTTC
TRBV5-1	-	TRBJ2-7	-	CASSLGLQGMGEQYF	TGCGCCAGCAGCCTGGGGCTACAGGGAATGGGCGAGCAGTACTTC
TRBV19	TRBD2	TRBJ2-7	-	CASSSLAGGRNEQYF	TGTGCCAGTAGTTCCCTAGCGGGGGGGCGGAACGAGCAGTACTTC
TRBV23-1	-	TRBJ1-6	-	CASSYYYSVSPLHF	TGCGCCAGCAGTTACTACTACAGCGTTTCACCCCTCCACTTT
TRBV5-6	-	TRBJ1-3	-	CASSLFRGNTIYF	TGTGCCAGCAGCTTGTTTAGGGGAAACACCATATATTTT
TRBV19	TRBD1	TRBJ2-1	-	CASSTGQGANEQFF	TGTGCCAGTAGTACGGGACAGGGGGCTAATGAGCAGTTCTTC
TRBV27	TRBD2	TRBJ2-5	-	CASSPLSGGLQETQYF	TGTGCCAGCAGTCCACTTAGCGGGGGGCTTCAAGAGACCCAGTACTTC
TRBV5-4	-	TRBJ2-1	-	CASSSPTTHPRQFF	TGTGCCAGCAGCTCTCCAACGACGCACCCGCGGCAGTTCTTC
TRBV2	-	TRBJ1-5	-	CASRGQYNQPQHF	TGTGCCAGCAGAGGACAGTACAATCAGCCCCAGCATTTT
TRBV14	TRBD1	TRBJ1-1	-	CASSQGTGWNTEAFF	TGTGCCAGCAGCCAAGGGACAGGGTGGAACACTGAAGCTTTCTTT